This is a list of T cell receptor beta chains from one sample in a study of shared clonotypes between healthy human individuals. TCRdb's copy holds only in-frame clones and misses some; the assay was immunoSEQ multiplex PCR. This repertoire shows over a million clones, approximately 98% found once; its top ten account for 0.4% to 0.45%. The sequencing input was naive CD4+ T cells sorted from blood. The receptors derive from a man aged 25-40 years in good health. Both conserved end residues are part of each CDR3. Fields, in order: V gene, J gene, D gene, clone size, CDR3 protein, CDR3 DNA. D genes are given only for firm matches. Clone size, where shown, is once, few, many, or a class for clones that have expanded.

>TRBV7-9|TRBJ2-3|TRBD1|-
CASSLGDRSAFTDTQYF
TGTGCCAGCAGCTTAGGGGACAGGTCCGCCTTCACAGATACGCAGTATTTT
>TRBV27|TRBJ1-4|-|once
CASSRVGLNEKLFF
TGTGCCAGCAGTAGGGTGGGCCTAAATGAAAAACTGTTTTTT
>TRBV7-8|TRBJ2-3|TRBD2|-
CASSWGTSGTDTQYF
TGTGCCAGCAGCTGGGGGACTAGCGGCACAGATACGCAGTATTTT
>TRBV4-3|TRBJ2-6|-|-
CASSQTPTRFSGANVLTF
TGCGCCAGCAGCCAAACTCCAACTAGATTCTCTGGGGCCAACGTCCTGACTTTC
>TRBV5-4|TRBJ2-1|TRBD2|-
CASSLPGLAGEDEQFF
TGTGCCAGCAGCTTGCCTGGACTAGCGGGAGAGGACGAGCAGTTCTTC
>TRBV2|TRBJ2-6|-|-
CASRGRPQGSGANVLTF
TGTGCCAGCAGAGGGAGACCACAGGGCTCTGGGGCCAACGTCCTGACTTTC
>TRBV5-4|TRBJ2-3|TRBD1|-
CASSLPGRTGSTDTQYF
TGTGCCAGCAGCTTGCCTGGTCGGACAGGTAGCACAGATACGCAGTATTTT
>TRBV6-5|TRBJ2-5|-|-
CASSRRVQFLETQYF
TGTGCCAGCAGCCGAAGGGTTCAGTTCCTAGAGACCCAGTACTTC
>TRBV5-1|TRBJ1-3|-|-
CASSLSLRTASSGNTIYF
TGCGCCAGCAGCTTGAGCCTCAGGACCGCAAGCTCTGGAAACACCATATATTTT
>TRBV19|TRBJ1-4|-|-
CASSPNRAREKLFF
TGTGCCAGTAGTCCAAACAGGGCACGAGAAAAACTGTTTTTT
>TRBV2|TRBJ2-7|TRBD1|-
CASTDRYYEQYF
TGTGCCAGCACGGACAGGTACTACGAGCAGTACTTC
>TRBV6-4|TRBJ2-3|TRBD2|-
CASSLAGSTDTQYF
TGTGCCAGCAGCTTAGCGGGAAGCACAGATACGCAGTATTTT
>TRBV5-1|TRBJ2-6|-|-
CASSEQSGANVLTF
TGCGCCAGCAGTGAACAGTCTGGGGCCAACGTCCTGACTTTC
>TRBV7-2|TRBJ2-7|-|-
CASSLLKGEYEQYF
TGTGCCAGCAGCCTTTTGAAGGGGGAATACGAGCAGTACTTC
>TRBV7-9|TRBJ2-3|-|-
CASSLEDGIRRTDTQYF
TGTGCCAGCAGCTTAGAAGATGGGATCCGGCGCACAGATACGCAGTATTTT
>TRBV7-2|TRBJ2-5|TRBD1|-
CASSRNAGGQETQYF
TGTGCCAGCAGCCGAAACGCAGGGGGACAAGAGACCCAGTACTTC
>TRBV4-1|TRBJ1-3|-|-
CASSQPGKTGNTIYF
TGCGCCAGCAGCCAACCGGGGAAAACTGGAAACACCATATATTTT
>TRBV19|TRBJ2-6|-|-
CASSVDKPLSGANVLTF
TGTGCCAGTAGTGTGGACAAGCCTCTCTCTGGGGCCAACGTCCTGACTTTC
>TRBV11-2|TRBJ2-1|-|-
CASSLGYRASSGRNEQFF
TGTGCCAGCAGCTTAGGGTATAGGGCTAGCTCGGGGAGGAATGAGCAGTTCTTC
>TRBV6-1|TRBJ2-3|TRBD1|-
CASSVRQGYGTDTQYF
TGTGCCAGCAGTGTACGACAGGGTTACGGCACAGATACGCAGTATTTT
>TRBV5-6|TRBJ2-3|TRBD2|-
CASSLVLAGTDTQYF
TGTGCCAGCAGCTTGGTGCTAGCGGGAACAGATACGCAGTATTTT
>TRBV5-1|TRBJ1-5|TRBD1|-
CASRGGTDSNQPQHF
TGCGCCAGCAGGGGAGGGACAGATAGCAATCAGCCCCAGCATTTT
>TRBV14|TRBJ2-7|-|-
CASSRSYRLPYEQYF
TGTGCCAGCAGCCGAAGCTACAGGTTACCCTACGAGCAGTACTTC
>TRBV29-1|TRBJ1-1|TRBD1|-
CSVGTGNTEAFF
TGCAGCGTAGGGACAGGGAACACTGAAGCTTTCTTT
>TRBV28|TRBJ2-7|TRBD2|-
CASSKSGTRGF
TGTGCCAGCAGTAAGTCCGGGACTAGAGGCTTC
>TRBV7-2|TRBJ2-7|-|-
CASSLLRSYEQYF
TGTGCCAGCAGCTTACTGAGGTCCTACGAGCAGTACTTC
>TRBV29-1|TRBJ2-1|-|once
CSVYGEYAMHEQFF
TGCAGCGTTTATGGGGAATATGCGATGCATGAGCAGTTCTTC
>TRBV5-1|TRBJ2-6|-|-
CASSSGRDSGANVLTF
TGCGCCAGCAGCAGCGGACGGGACTCTGGGGCCAACGTCCTGACTTTC
>TRBV9|TRBJ1-3|-|once
CASTRQPSASGNTIYF
TGTGCCAGCACTCGACAGCCAAGTGCATCTGGAAACACCATATATTTT
>TRBV20-1|TRBJ2-3|-|-
CSANRADTQYF
TGCAGTGCTAACAGGGCAGATACGCAGTATTTT
>TRBV5-4|TRBJ2-5|TRBD2|-
CASSFPSGEDGETQYF
TGTGCCAGCAGCTTTCCTAGCGGAGAGGATGGAGAGACCCAGTACTTC
>TRBV18|TRBJ1-3|TRBD1|-
CASSPLGTAARNTIYF
TGTGCCAGCTCACCCCTAGGGACAGCGGCCCGGAACACCATATATTTT
>TRBV18|TRBJ2-2|-|-
CASSPLGANTGELFF
TGTGCCAGCTCCCCTTTGGGGGCGAACACCGGGGAGCTGTTTTTT